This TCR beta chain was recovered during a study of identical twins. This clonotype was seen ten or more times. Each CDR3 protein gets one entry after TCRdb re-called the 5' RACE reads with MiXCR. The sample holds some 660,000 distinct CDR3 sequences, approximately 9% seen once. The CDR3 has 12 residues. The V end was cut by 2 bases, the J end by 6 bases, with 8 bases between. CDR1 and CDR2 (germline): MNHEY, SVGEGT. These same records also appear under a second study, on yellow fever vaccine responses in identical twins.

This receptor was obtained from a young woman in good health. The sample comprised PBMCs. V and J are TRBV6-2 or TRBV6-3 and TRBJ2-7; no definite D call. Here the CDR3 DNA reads TGTGCCAGCAGTTACGGAGCCGTCGAGCAGTACTTC. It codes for CASSYGAVEQYF.